What follows is one T cell receptor beta chain and its context. The authors' processing: The authors estimated nucleated cell counts from reference gene primer amplification. Profiling relied on immunoSEQ multiplex PCR, and the TCRdb table lists in-frame clones only, not all of them. V and J calls and clone size are copied from that table; D and trimming were computed from the DNA. In the table there are around 190,000 clones, roughly nine tenths of which are singletons. These data belong to a study of blood T cell repertoires in COVID-19. At the level of the study: Specimens from acute and convalescent COVID-19 originated in the United States, Italy and Spain. PBMCs, B-cell-depleted T cells, or T cells provided the cDNA or gDNA that made up the material.

CDR3 length equals 13 residues. Deletions cut 4 bases from V and 8 bases from J, with 14 bases between. The germline V gene encodes CDR1 LNHDA and CDR2 SQIVND (reference sequence). The clonotype was recovered from a man younger than 35 who had recovered from COVID-19. The sequenced sample consisted of peripheral blood. The rearrangement uses TRBV19 and TRBJ1-1, with D perhaps matching TRBD1 (6 bases). DNA of the CDR3: TGTGCCAGTAGTAGGGGGTCAGGGACAGAAGCTTTCTTT. Translating it yields CASSRGSGTEAFF. Drawing the rest from reference TRBV19 and TRBJ1-1, the complete variable domain is DGGITQSPKYLFRKEGQNVTLSCEQNLNHDAMYWYRQDPGQGLRLIYYSQIVNDFQKGDIAEGYSVSREKKESFPLTVTSAQKNPTAFYLCASSRGSGTEAFFGQGTRLTVV.